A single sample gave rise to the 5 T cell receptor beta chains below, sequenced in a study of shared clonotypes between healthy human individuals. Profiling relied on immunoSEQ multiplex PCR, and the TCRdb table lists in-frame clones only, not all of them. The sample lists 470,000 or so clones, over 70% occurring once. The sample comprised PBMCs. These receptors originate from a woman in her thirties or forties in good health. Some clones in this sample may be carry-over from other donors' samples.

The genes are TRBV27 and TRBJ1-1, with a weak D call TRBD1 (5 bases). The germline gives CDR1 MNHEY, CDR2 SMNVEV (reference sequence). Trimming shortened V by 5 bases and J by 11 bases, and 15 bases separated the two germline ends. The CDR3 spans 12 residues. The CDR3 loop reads CASSTAGDAAFF. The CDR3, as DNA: TGTGCCAGCAGTACAGCGGGGGATGCGGCTTTCTTT.

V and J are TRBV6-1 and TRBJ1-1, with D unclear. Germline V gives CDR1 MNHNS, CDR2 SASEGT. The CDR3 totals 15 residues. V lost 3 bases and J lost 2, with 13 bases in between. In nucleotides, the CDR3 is TGTGCCAGCAGTGACCCCCGGACGGAAAACACTGAAGCTTTCTTT. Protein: CASSDPRTENTEAFF.

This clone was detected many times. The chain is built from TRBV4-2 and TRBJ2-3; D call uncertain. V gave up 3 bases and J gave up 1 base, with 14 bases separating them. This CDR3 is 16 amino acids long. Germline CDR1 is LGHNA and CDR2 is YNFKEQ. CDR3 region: CASSQPAVWCTDTQYF. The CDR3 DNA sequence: TGTGCCAGCAGCCAGCCCGCTGTTTGGTGCACAGATACGCAGTATTTT.

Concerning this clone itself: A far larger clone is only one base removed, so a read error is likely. The CDR3 spells CASSRSGGAAEQYF. The CDR3 nucleotides are TGTGCCAGCAGCCGCTCGGGGGGGGCGGCCGAGCAGTACTTC. This chain connects TRBV9 to TRBJ2-7, with TRBD2 matching 8 bases. The CDR3 is made up of 14 amino acids. J lost 6 bases, V lost 4 bases, and 9 bases had no gene match. Germline loops: CDR1 SGDLS, CDR2 YYNGEE.

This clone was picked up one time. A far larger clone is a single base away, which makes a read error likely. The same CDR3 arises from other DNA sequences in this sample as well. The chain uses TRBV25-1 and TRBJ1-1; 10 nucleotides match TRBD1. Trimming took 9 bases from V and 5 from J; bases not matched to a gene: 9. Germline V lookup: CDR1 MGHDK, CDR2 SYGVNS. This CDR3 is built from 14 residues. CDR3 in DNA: TGTGCCAGTTCGACAGGGGGCGGTATGACTGAAGCTTTCTTT. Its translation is CASSTGGGMTEAFF.